These 31 T cell receptor beta chains were sequenced from one sample in a study of T-cell reconstitution after alpha-beta-depleted transplantation in children. The TCRbeta library was prepared with unique molecular identifiers. From the PCR reads, TCRdb called clonotypes with MiXCR, one entry per CDR3 protein. The table lists fewer than 550,000 distinct CDR3 sequences, 15% to 20% of them singletons. The sample in question was PBMCs, mostly from graft donor cells, obtained 360 days after TCRalphabeta/CD19-depleted stem cell transplant. The source of these receptors is a boy in the first two years of life who had a stem cell transplant for Wiskott-Aldrich syndrome, so the T cells may come from the graft donor.

This clonotype was picked up a small number of times. V and J are TRBV4-3 and TRBJ2-3, with TRBD2 matching 7 bases. Trimming cost V 3 bases and J 7 bases; bases outside gene matches: 13. Germline CDR1 is LGHNA and CDR2 is YSLEER. CDR3 size: 16 residues. CDR3 in amino acids: CASSHPPSGRKNTQYF. CDR3 nucleotides: TGCGCCAGCAGCCACCCCCCTAGCGGCCGTAAGAATACGCAGTATTTT.

The chain joins TRBV12-3 or TRBV12-4 to TRBJ1-5; 7 nucleotides match TRBD1. The CDR3 covers 16 residues. After removal of 7 bases from V and 0 bases from J, the junction contained 9 bases not matched to a gene. CDR3 amino acids: CASKQGPFYSNQPQHF. Here the CDR3 DNA reads TGTGCCAGCAAACAGGGGCCTTTTTATAGCAATCAGCCCCAGCATTTT.

This clonotype was detected only a few times. The chain uses TRBV11-1 and TRBJ2-7, with 8 bases identical to TRBD2. The CDR3 is 18 amino acids. Germline-derived CDR1 and CDR2 are SGHAT and FQDESV (reference sequence). V shed 1 base, J shed 7 bases, and the junction held 18 bases outside the gene matches. Written as DNA, the CDR3 is TGTGCCAGCAGCTTAGGCCCCTTCACTAGCGGTCCCTCTAGGGAGCAGTACTTC. Its translation: CASSLGPFTSGPSREQYF.

V usage is TRBV20-1 and J usage is TRBJ2-1; D is unclear. Deletions cut 1 base from V and 15 bases from J, with 16 bases between. The CDR3 is 12 amino acids. CDR1 DFQATT and CDR2 SNEGSKA come from the germline V gene (reference sequence). The CDR3 DNA follows: TGCAGTGCTAGAGCCTCTCTTGGGGATAGGTTCTTC. Translated, it gives CSARASLGDRFF.

This clonotype appeared a few times. The V call is TRBV6-2 or TRBV6-3, the J call TRBJ2-1; D may match TRBD1 or TRBD2 (6 bases each). The V end lost 8 bases, the J end lost 0 bases, and 17 bases lay between the germline ends. Looked up from germline, CDR1 is MNHEY and CDR2 is SVGEGT. This CDR3 region has 16 residues. Written as DNA, the CDR3 is TGTGCCAGCGAGGAGCTGGGGGGCCTCTCCTACAATGAGCAGTTCTTC. Its translation: CASEELGGLSYNEQFF.

The chain employs TRBV5-1 and TRBJ2-1; 12 bases are shared with TRBD1. In germline, CDR1 is SGHRS, CDR2 YFSETQ. V trimming: 0 bases; J trimming: 8 bases; junction bases outside the gene matches: 3. The length of the CDR3 is 15 residues. In nucleotides, the CDR3 is TGCGCCAGCAGCTTGGCCGGGACAGGGGGCCATGAGCAGTTCTTC. Translated, it gives CASSLAGTGGHEQFF.

V is TRBV7-2 and J is TRBJ2-1, with D perhaps TRBD2 (6 bases). V was shortened by 3 bases and J by 0 bases, with 15 bases between the two germline ends. This CDR3 is 17 amino acids long. The V gene's germline CDR1 is SGHTA and CDR2 FQGNSA. CDR3 sequence reads: CASSFLGRGLSYNEQFF. CDR3 DNA sequence: TGTGCCAGCAGCTTTTTGGGTCGGGGACTCTCCTACAATGAGCAGTTCTTC.

This clonotype was observed a few times. This chain joins TRBV4-3 and TRBJ2-2; 9 nucleotides align to TRBD1. Germline lookup yields CDR1 LGHNA and CDR2 YSLEER. V dropped 4 bases and J dropped 3; count of bases not matched to a gene: 3. The CDR3 is made up of 15 amino acids. The CDR3 loop is CASSRGDRDTGELFF. The DNA of the CDR3 is TGCGCCAGCAGCCGGGGGGACAGGGACACCGGGGAGCTGTTTTTT.

V usage is TRBV7-9 and J usage is TRBJ2-3; either TRBD1 or TRBD2 may fit D (5 bases each). The CDR3 length is 15 residues. With 3 bases removed from V and 3 bases from J, the gap between germline ends came to 13 bases. In germline, CDR1 is SEHNR, CDR2 FQNEAQ (reference sequence). In DNA, the CDR3 is TGTGCCAGCAGCTTCAAAGGGACGTTGACAGATACGCAGTATTTT. Its protein is CASSFKGTLTDTQYF.

This clonotype was observed a few times. The V and J genes are TRBV7-2 and TRBJ2-1; D remains ambiguous. The CDR3 has 12 residues. The V gene's germline CDR1 is SGHTA and CDR2 FQGNSA. V shed 4 bases and J shed 7 bases, with 8 bases lying between them. In DNA, the CDR3 is TGTGCCAGCAGCTCCTTCCGTAATGAGCAGTTCTTC. It encodes CASSSFRNEQFF.

V usage is TRBV18 and J usage is TRBJ2-7, with D unclear. CDR1 is KGHSH and CDR2 is LQKENI in the germline V gene. CDR3 size: 13 residues. Trimming left V 2 bases short and J 7 bases short, with 12 bases between. CDR3 sequence: CASSPVQSLEQYF. CDR3 in DNA: TGTGCCAGCTCACCAGTACAATCCCTAGAGCAGTACTTC.

This clonotype was picked up many times. CDR3 DNA: TGTGCCAGCAGTTCCACCGGGACTCAAGAGACCCAGTACTTC. Translation gives CASSSTGTQETQYF. The rearrangement uses TRBV6-5 and TRBJ2-5, with D possibly matching TRBD2 (6 bases). V was clipped by 4 bases and J by 2 bases, with 11 bases between them. Germline V gene sequence: CDR1 MNHEY, CDR2 SVGAGI. The CDR3 is 14 amino acids.

This clonotype was counted between two and nine times. The chain links TRBV9 to TRBJ2-2; TRBD2 matches at 7 bases. The CDR3 runs to 16 residues. V lost 0 bases to trimming and J lost 3 bases; unmatched junction nucleotides: 5. Germline CDR1 SGDLS, CDR2 YYNGEE. CDR3 sequence (DNA): TGTGCCAGCAGCGTAGCGACTAGCCCCGACACCGGGGAGCTGTTTTTT. Its protein product is CASSVATSPDTGELFF.

In its sample, this clonotype was seen a few times. The CDR3 loop reads CASRELSPGSGELFF. The CDR3 nucleotides are TGTGCCAGCAGGGAATTATCGCCTGGTTCCGGGGAGCTGTTTTTT. The rearrangement joins TRBV12-3 or TRBV12-4 to TRBJ2-2; no definite D call. The CDR3 runs 15 residues. The ends were cut back, 6 bases at V and 6 bases at J, with 17 bases in the middle.

The sample holds a few counts of this clonotype. The CDR3 DNA follows: TGTGCCAGCAGCTTAAGGCCCGTTCGCTCAGGGGATGAGCAGTTCTTC. Protein product: CASSLRPVRSGDEQFF. The chain combines TRBV7-2 with TRBJ2-1; a possible D gene is TRBD1 (6 bases). The CDR3 has 16 residues. Looked up from germline, CDR1 is SGHTA and CDR2 is FQGNSA. V lost 2 bases and J lost 8, with 19 bases in between.

This clonotype was observed a handful of times. V and J are TRBV5-1 and TRBJ2-7; D is uncertain. CDR3 size: 13 residues. Trimming took 4 bases from V and 3 from J, leaving 11 bases between them. Germline assignment: CDR1 SGHRS and CDR2 YFSETQ. The CDR3 bases are TGCGCCAGCAGCAGAGATACGGACTACGAGCAGTACTTC. As protein: CASSRDTDYEQYF. Using reference TRBV5-1 and TRBJ2-7 for the parts outside the CDR3, the full variable domain is KAGVTQTPRYLIKTRGQQVTLSCSPISGHRSVSWYQQTPGQGLQFLFEYFSETQRNKGNFPGRFSGRQFSNSRSEMNVSTLELGDSALYLCASSRDTDYEQYFGPGTRLTVT.

This clonotype was detected a few times. This rearrangement joins TRBV24-1 to TRBJ2-2; 8 bases line up with TRBD1. The CDR3 spans 17 residues. V was pared by 3 bases and J by 4 bases, with 9 bases of the junction left unmatched. Germline V gene lookup returns CDR1 KGHDR and CDR2 SFDVKD. The CDR3 sequence: CATSDPSGTGVTGELFF. CDR3 sequence (DNA): TGTGCCACCAGTGATCCCTCCGGGACAGGCGTCACCGGGGAGCTGTTTTTT.

This rearrangement joins TRBV7-9 to TRBJ2-7; D is possibly TRBD1 (5 bases). Looked up from germline, CDR1 is SEHNR and CDR2 is FQNEAQ (reference sequence). The CDR3 consists of 14 residues. V was clipped by 0 bases and J by 2 bases, with 8 bases between them. The CDR3 sequence: CASSLAVRAYEQYF. The CDR3 nucleotides are TGTGCCAGCAGCTTAGCGGTCAGGGCCTACGAGCAGTACTTC.

This chain uses TRBV10-2 with TRBJ2-3; TRBD2 matches at 12 bases. Germline assignment: CDR1 WSHSY and CDR2 SAAADI. V lost 8 bases, J lost 7 bases, and 7 bases stayed unmatched. This CDR3 is 14 amino acids long. The CDR3 bases are TGCGCCAGCGGACCGGGACTAGCGGGTAATACGCAGTATTTT. Protein sequence: CASGPGLAGNTQYF.

This clonotype occurred a few times. The chain combines TRBV24-1 with TRBJ2-3; D is undetermined. The CDR3 spans 13 residues. V was clipped by 1 base and J by 5 bases, with 6 bases between them. The V gene's germline CDR1 is KGHDR and CDR2 SFDVKD. The CDR3, as DNA: TGTGCCACCAGTGATTTTACGGGAGATACGCAGTATTTT. Protein product: CATSDFTGDTQYF.

In its sample, this clonotype was seen a few times. This chain connects TRBV12-3 or TRBV12-4 to TRBJ2-5; 13 positions agree with TRBD2. The length of the CDR3 is 19 residues. V was pared by 8 bases and J by 1 base, with 16 bases of the junction left unmatched. CDR3 in amino acids: CASGTGTSGTIGLQETQYF. In nucleotides, the CDR3 is TGTGCCAGCGGAACCGGGACTAGCGGGACCATTGGCCTCCAAGAGACCCAGTACTTC.

This rearrangement joins TRBV5-1 to TRBJ2-7; tentatively, D is TRBD2 (6 bases). CDR3 length: 12 residues. Deletions cut 1 base from V and 6 bases from J, with 8 bases between. Germline V CDR1 and CDR2: SGHRS, YFSETQ. CDR3 residues: CASSLSGSEQYF. CDR3 nucleotide sequence: TGCGCCAGCAGCTTGTCCGGGAGCGAGCAGTACTTC.

This clonotype was seen a handful of times. J is TRBJ2-7 and V is TRBV15; TRBD1 might be the D (6 bases). V was cut by 1 base and J by 2 bases, with 9 bases left in between. The CDR3 extends over 14 amino acids. The germline V gene encodes CDR1 LNHNV and CDR2 YYDKDF (reference sequence). Here the CDR3 reads CATSRGQATYEQYF. CDR3 bases: TGTGCCACCAGCAGAGGACAGGCCACCTACGAGCAGTACTTC.

This clonotype was seen repeatedly, ten times or more. The rearrangement uses TRBV29-1 and TRBJ2-1; D may correspond to TRBD1 or TRBD2 (5 bases each). The germline V gene has CDR1 SQVTM and CDR2 ANQGSEA. The V gene lost 6 bases and the J gene lost 8 bases, with 17 bases spanning the gap. The length of the CDR3 is 13 residues. The DNA for the CDR3 is TGCAGCGTCCGCCGGGACGGATATTATGAGCAGTTCTTC. As protein: CSVRRDGYYEQFF.

The chain carries TRBV2 and TRBJ2-5; the match to TRBD1 covers 8 bases. The CDR3 runs to 13 residues. The V gene's germline CDR1 is SNHLY and CDR2 FYNNEI. After removal of 6 bases from V and 11 bases from J, the junction contained 11 bases not matched to a gene. CDR3 sequence reads: CASSIGQGEVQYF. CDR3 coding DNA: TGTGCCAGCAGCATTGGACAGGGAGAGGTGCAGTACTTC.

The chain has TRBV15 and TRBJ1-4; a weak D match, TRBD1 (5 bases). The length of the CDR3 is 12 residues. V lost 8 bases to trimming and J lost 6 bases, with 10 bases between them. Per germline, CDR1 LNHNV and CDR2 YYDKDF (reference sequence). The CDR3 loop reads CATGDRHEKLFF. The CDR3, as DNA: TGTGCCACCGGGGACCGGCATGAAAAACTGTTTTTT.

This clonotype was picked up a small number of times. The chain links TRBV28 to TRBJ2-3; D is ambiguous. Germline CDR1 is MDHEN and CDR2 is SYDVKM. The CDR3 has 12 amino acids. The germline V and J ends were trimmed by 4 bases and 7 bases, with 9 bases remaining between them. This CDR3 reads CASSSPGYTQYF. CDR3 bases: TGTGCCAGCAGTTCCCCCGGATATACGCAGTATTTT.

The chain joins TRBV5-1 to TRBJ2-5; weak D call: TRBD1 (6 bases). Germline V gives CDR1 SGHRS, CDR2 YFSETQ. The CDR3 length is 15 residues. V was shortened by 1 base and J by 5 bases, with 15 bases between the two germline ends. The CDR3 loop is CASSLQGTPTETQYF. The CDR3 DNA sequence: TGCGCCAGCAGCTTGCAGGGGACCCCGACGGAGACCCAGTACTTC. The full variable domain, completed using reference TRBV5-1 and TRBJ2-5, is KAGVTQTPRYLIKTRGQQVTLSCSPISGHRSVSWYQQTPGQGLQFLFEYFSETQRNKGNFPGRFSGRQFSNSRSEMNVSTLELGDSALYLCASSLQGTPTETQYFGPGTRLLVL.

In this sample, this clonotype turned up a few times. The chain links TRBV15 to TRBJ2-3; tentative D call: TRBD2 (6 bases). Trimming took off 1 base at V and 6 bases at J, with 8 bases between the two ends. The germline CDR1 and CDR2 sequences are LNHNV and YYDKDF (reference sequence). The CDR3 contains 13 residues. CDR3: CATSRARGDTQYF. The CDR3 nucleotides read TGTGCCACCAGCAGAGCCCGGGGGGATACGCAGTATTTT.

This clonotype was recorded many times. The genes are TRBV12-3 or TRBV12-4 and TRBJ2-7; D not resolved. Trimming left V 1 base short and J 2 bases short, with 9 bases between. This CDR3 spans 14 amino acids. The CDR3 nucleotides read TGTGCCAGCAGTTTAGGGTGGCAGACCTACGAGCAGTACTTC. Translating gives CASSLGWQTYEQYF.

This clonotype was picked up a small number of times. This sequence joins TRBV24-1 and TRBJ2-7, with 14 bases identical to TRBD2. V lost 2 bases, J lost 2 bases, and 10 bases stayed unmatched. The CDR3 length is 19 residues. In germline, CDR1 is KGHDR, CDR2 SFDVKD. CDR3 coding DNA: TGTGCCACCAGTGATTCTCGACTAGCGGGAGGGCCGAGGGCCTACGAGCAGTACTTC. Amino acid sequence: CATSDSRLAGGPRAYEQYF.